These 28 T cell receptor beta chains were sequenced from one sample in a study of OX40 agonist ivuxolimab in advanced cancers. The table came from immunoSEQ multiplex PCR; TCRdb's copy has only in-frame clones and leaves some out. The repertoire holds approximately 60,000 clones, less than 90% seen once, with approximately 0.61% in the top ten. The sequences come from CD4+ or CD8+ T cells sorted from blood, collected in a trial of the OX40 agonist ivuxolimab. These receptors all come from an adult with an advanced solid tumor such as melanoma, head and neck, liver or kidney cancer.

This clone was counted between two and nine times. The gene calls are TRBV7-3 and TRBJ2-1; D not certain. Germline loops: CDR1 SGHTA, CDR2 FQGTGA. With 5 bases removed from V and 5 bases from J, the gap between germline ends came to 10 bases. This CDR3 has 13 residues. CDR3 region: CASSQLVHNEQFF. CDR3 in DNA: TGTGCCAGCAGCCAACTCGTCCACAATGAGCAGTTCTTC. Looking up the rest from reference TRBV7-3 and TRBJ2-1 gives the full variable domain: GAGVSQTPSNKVTEKGKYVELRCDPISGHTALYWYRQSLGQGPEFLIYFQGTGAADDSGLPNDRFFAVRPEGSVSTLKIQRTERGDSAVYLCASSQLVHNEQFFGPGTRLTVL.

As DNA, the CDR3 is TGTGCCAGCAGCTTAGAAGCTAGCGGGGATAACACCGGGGAGCTGTTTTTT. Translation: CASSLEASGDNTGELFF. The V gene is TRBV7-6, the J gene TRBJ2-2; 9 bases align to TRBD2. The V segment lost 1 base and the J segment 2 bases; nucleotides outside the gene matches: 5. Germline CDR1 is SGHVS and CDR2 is FNYEAQ. This CDR3 has 17 amino acids.

The chain links TRBV28 to TRBJ2-3, with TRBD2 as a possible D gene (5 bases). CDR1 is MDHEN, CDR2 SYDVKM, per germline. V gave up 7 bases and J gave up 6 bases, with 20 bases separating them. The length of the CDR3 is 15 residues. The CDR3, as DNA: TGTGCCAGCACAACACGGGTGGGAGTGGGTGATACGCAGTATTTT. Translated: CASTTRVGVGDTQYF.

This chain uses TRBV10-3 with TRBJ2-1, with unresolved D. Germline V lookup: CDR1 ENHRY, CDR2 SYGVKD. The CDR3 runs 14 residues. Trimming cost V 5 bases and J 3 bases, with 11 bases left between them. DNA of the CDR3: TGTGCCATCAGTTCGGGCGGCAACTACAATGAGCAGTTCTTC. As protein: CAISSGGNYNEQFF.

This clone appeared a single time. V is TRBV5-1 and J is TRBJ2-1, with D perhaps TRBD1 (6 bases). Germline CDR1 SGHRS, CDR2 YFSETQ. This CDR3 region has 18 residues. V lost 1 base and J 0 bases, leaving 17 bases between the germline ends. The CDR3 DNA sequence: TGCGCCAGCAGCTTGCCCGTTGGGGGCGGTAGCTCCTACAATGAGCAGTTCTTC. Translation gives CASSLPVGGGSSYNEQFF.

The rearrangement uses TRBV27 and TRBJ2-2, with TRBD2 as a possible D gene (6 bases). This CDR3 comprises 17 residues. The V gene lost 4 bases and the J gene lost 2 bases, with 17 bases spanning the gap. Germline V gene data show CDR1 as MNHEY and CDR2 as SMNVEV (reference sequence). The CDR3 protein is CASSYQMGLINTGELFF. In DNA form, the CDR3 reads TGTGCCAGCAGTTATCAAATGGGACTCATAAACACCGGGGAGCTGTTTTTT.

The V gene is TRBV5-4, the J gene TRBJ2-3; no definite D call. CDR3 length equals 14 residues. Trimming shortened V by 0 bases and J by 2 bases, and 7 bases separated the two germline ends. Germline V gives CDR1 SGHNT, CDR2 YYREEE (reference sequence). This chain's CDR3 is CASSLALVTDTQYF. DNA for the CDR3: TGTGCCAGCAGCTTGGCCTTGGTCACAGATACGCAGTATTTT.

J is TRBJ2-1 and V is TRBV7-2; 11 bases fit TRBD2. Unmatched junction bases numbered 7, after V lost 5 bases and J lost 1 base. The CDR3 is 17 residues long. The germline V gene encodes CDR1 SGHTA and CDR2 FQGNSA. The CDR3 spells CASSPGLAGASYNEQFF. As DNA, the CDR3 is TGTGCCAGCAGCCCCGGACTAGCGGGCGCATCCTACAATGAGCAGTTCTTC.

The chain combines TRBV13 with TRBJ1-6; D call uncertain. Trimming stripped 4 bases from V and 10 bases from J, with 14 bases between. Germline CDR1 is PRHDT and CDR2 is FYEKMQ (reference sequence). CDR3 length equals 14 residues. CDR3 in amino acids: CASSSRQARSPLHF. The CDR3 DNA is TGTGCCAGCAGCTCCCGGCAGGCTCGGTCACCCCTCCACTTT. The entire variable domain, with the rest obtained from reference TRBV13 and TRBJ1-6, is as follows: AAGVIQSPRHLIKEKRETATLKCYPIPRHDTVYWYQQGPGQDPQFLISFYEKMQSDKGSIPDRFSAQQFSDYHSELNMSSLELGDSALYFCASSSRQARSPLHFGNGTRLTVT.

This sequence joins TRBV6-6 and TRBJ1-2, with D possibly matching TRBD1 (5 bases). The CDR3 is made up of 13 amino acids. The germline V and J ends were trimmed by 6 bases and 0 bases, with 8 bases remaining between them. Germline-derived CDR1 and CDR2 are MNHNY and SVGAGI (reference sequence). In nucleotides, the CDR3 is TGTGCCAGCAGACAGGACTCTAACTATGGCTACACCTTC. Translated: CASRQDSNYGYTF.

The chain employs TRBV30 and TRBJ2-7; tentative D call: TRBD1 (7 bases). In germline, CDR1 is GTSNPN, CDR2 SVGIG (reference sequence). CDR3 length: 13 residues. Between the trimmed V and J ends, which lost 8 bases and 2 bases, there was a span of 16 bases. The CDR3 here is CASRGATTYEQYF. The DNA of the CDR3 is TGTGCCAGCAGGGGGGCCACCACCTACGAGCAGTACTTC.

The rearrangement links TRBV6-5 to TRBJ1-2, with D possibly being TRBD1 (6 bases). The V end was cut by 3 bases, the J end by 6 bases, with 14 bases between. There are 14 residues in the CDR3. Germline CDR1 reads MNHEY; CDR2 reads SVGAGI. CDR3 loop: CASSYFLTGHGYTF. The CDR3 coding sequence is TGTGCCAGCAGTTATTTCCTGACAGGCCATGGCTACACCTTC.

This chain uses TRBV5-1 with TRBJ2-7; 7 bases agree with TRBD2. Germline values: CDR1 SGHRS, CDR2 YFSETQ. V lost 0 bases and J lost 3; bases outside the gene matches: 12. This CDR3 is 17 amino acids long. In DNA form, the CDR3 reads TGCGCCAGCAGCTTGGAAGGGCCTAGCGGAAAACACTACGAGCAGTACTTC. Its protein product is CASSLEGPSGKHYEQYF. Using reference TRBV5-1 and TRBJ2-7 for the parts outside the CDR3, the full variable domain is KAGVTQTPRYLIKTRGQQVTLSCSPISGHRSVSWYQQTPGQGLQFLFEYFSETQRNKGNFPGRFSGRQFSNSRSEMNVSTLELGDSALYLCASSLEGPSGKHYEQYFGPGTRLTVT.

The V call is TRBV5-4, the J call TRBJ2-1; 11 bases fit TRBD2. This CDR3 is built from 17 residues. V lost 3 bases, J lost 7 bases, and 12 bases stayed unmatched. The V gene's germline CDR1 is SGHNT and CDR2 YYREEE (reference sequence). DNA for the CDR3: TGTGCCAGCAGCTCGCCAACGGGTAGCGGGGGGGTTAATGAGCAGTTCTTC. It is translated as CASSSPTGSGGVNEQFF.

This chain joins TRBV7-8 and TRBJ2-5; D may be TRBD2 (6 bases). The CDR3 length is 15 residues. Trimming removed 5 bases from V and 3 bases from J, with 16 bases in between. Germline CDR1 is SGHVS and CDR2 is FQNEAQ. The CDR3 region is CASSRRTGVEETQYF. CDR3 bases: TGTGCCAGCAGCCGCCGGACGGGGGTGGAAGAGACCCAGTACTTC.

The chain links TRBV6-6 to TRBJ2-5, with a tentative D call TRBD2 (6 bases). This CDR3 is built from 16 residues. Between the trimmed V and J ends, which lost 4 bases and 1 base, there was a span of 16 bases. Per germline, CDR1 MNHNY and CDR2 SVGAGI (reference sequence). The CDR3: CASSFGRVSGQETQYF. In DNA form, the CDR3 reads TGTGCCAGCAGTTTCGGTAGGGTTAGCGGCCAAGAGACCCAGTACTTC.

The J gene is TRBJ2-3, the V gene TRBV5-4; D gene unclear. CDR3 length equals 12 residues. Germline CDR1 SGHNT, CDR2 YYREEE (reference sequence). The germline V and J ends were trimmed by 0 bases and 4 bases, with 3 bases remaining between them. The DNA for the CDR3 is TGTGCCAGCAGCTTGGTTTCAGATACGCAGTATTTT. It encodes CASSLVSDTQYF.

This clone was counted a single time. The chain employs TRBV11-3 and TRBJ2-1; 12 bases are a match to TRBD2. J lost 8 bases, V lost 5 bases, and 13 bases had no gene match. This CDR3 has 17 amino acids. Germline CDR1 and CDR2: SGHNT and YENEEA. DNA for the CDR3: TGTGCCAGCAGCCCAACTCCACTAGCGGGAGGTTCCCATGAGCAGTTCTTC. Amino acids: CASSPTPLAGGSHEQFF.

The chain carries TRBV28 and TRBJ2-6; the D gene is possibly TRBD2 (5 bases). CDR3 size: 15 residues. Trimming shortened V by 6 bases and J by 0 bases, and 9 bases separated the two germline ends. In germline, CDR1 is MDHEN, CDR2 SYDVKM. Written as DNA, the CDR3 is TGTGCCAGCAGCTCCGGGGACTCTGGGGCCAACGTCCTGACTTTC. Protein product: CASSSGDSGANVLTF. The variable domain in full, with the rest retrieved from reference TRBV28 and TRBJ2-6, is DVKVTQSSRYLVKRTGEKVFLECVQDMDHENMFWYRQDPGLGLRLIYFSYDVKMKEKGDIPEGYSVSREKKERFSLILESASTNQTSMYLCASSSGDSGANVLTFGAGSRLTVL.

This chain links TRBV30 with TRBJ1-5, with D hard to call. V gave up 0 bases and J gave up 0 bases, with 18 bases separating them. The CDR3 runs to 18 residues. The germline V gene has CDR1 GTSNPN and CDR2 SVGIG (reference sequence). The CDR3 sequence is CAWSVGDTGFHSNQPQHF. CDR3 in DNA: TGTGCCTGGAGTGTAGGCGACACGGGCTTCCATAGCAATCAGCCCCAGCATTTT.

This clone was recorded once. The chain couples TRBV2 to TRBJ2-2; maybe TRBD2 (5 bases). The germline gives CDR1 SNHLY, CDR2 FYNNEI. V was clipped by 4 bases and J by 5 bases, with 17 bases between them. The CDR3 has 16 residues. As DNA, the CDR3 is TGTGCCAGCAGTGGAGGAGCATCCCCGGGGACCGGGGAGCTGTTTTTT. It yields the protein CASSGGASPGTGELFF.

V and J are TRBV19 and TRBJ2-5; TRBD1 might be the D (6 bases). CDR1 is LNHDA, CDR2 SQIVND, per germline (reference sequence). This CDR3 has 13 amino acids. The V end lost 5 bases, the J end lost 2 bases, and 9 bases lay between the germline ends. The CDR3 protein is CASSLDRQETQYF. The CDR3 DNA reads TGTGCCAGTAGTTTGGACAGACAAGAGACCCAGTACTTC.

This chain uses TRBV9 with TRBJ1-2, with D unclear. CDR1 is SGDLS, CDR2 YYNGEE, per germline. The CDR3 covers 11 residues. V gave up 3 bases and J gave up 3 bases, with 3 bases separating them. The CDR3 DNA is TGTGCCAGCAGCGCCTACTATGGCTACACCTTC. Its translation is CASSAYYGYTF.

This chain uses TRBV29-1 with TRBJ1-1, with 10 nucleotides matching TRBD1. The V gene's germline CDR1 is SQVTM and CDR2 ANQGSEA. The ends lost 7 bases at V and 2 bases at J; junction bases unmatched: 7. This CDR3 spans 14 amino acids. DNA of the CDR3: TGCAGCGGGACAGGGGGATTCTCAAACACTGAAGCTTTCTTT. Translating gives CSGTGGFSNTEAFF. Full variable domain (remainder filled in from reference TRBV29-1 and TRBJ1-1): SAVISQKPSRDICQRGTSLTIQCQVDSQVTMMFWYRQQPGQSLTLIATANQGSEATYESGFVIDKFPISRPNLTFSTLTVSNMSPEDSSIYLCSGTGGFSNTEAFFGQGTRLTVV.

The rearrangement uses TRBV9 and TRBJ1-1, with D unresolved. CDR1 SGDLS and CDR2 YYNGEE come from the germline V gene. This CDR3 has 15 residues. The V and J ends lost 0 bases and 3 bases respectively, with 12 bases between them. The CDR3 reads CASSVAGNQDTEAFF. CDR3 DNA sequence: TGTGCCAGCAGCGTAGCGGGGAACCAGGACACTGAAGCTTTCTTT.

The V call is TRBV2, the J call TRBJ1-5; unclear D gene. The CDR3 totals 12 residues. V shed 10 bases and J shed 3 bases, with 10 bases lying between them. The germline V gene has CDR1 SNHLY and CDR2 FYNNEI. This CDR3 reads CATRSSNQPQHF. CDR3 bases: TGTGCCACCCGATCATCCAATCAGCCCCAGCATTTT. The complete variable domain, with remaining parts taken from reference TRBV2 and TRBJ1-5, reads EPEVTQTPSHQVTQMGQEVILRCVPISNHLYFYWYRQILGQKVEFLVSFYNNEISEKSEIFDDQFSVERPDGSNFTLKIRSTKLEDSAMYFCATRSSNQPQHFGDGTRLSIL.

This clone is termed medium-sized (0.01 to 0.1%). The chain couples TRBV14 to TRBJ1-2; D not certain. V lost 4 bases and J 2 bases, leaving 11 bases between the germline ends. Germline V gene sequence: CDR1 SGHDN, CDR2 FVKESK. The CDR3 contains 14 residues. The CDR3 nucleotides are TGTGCCAGCAGCCGACCCGGCTTCAACTATGGCTACACCTTC. Encoded protein: CASSRPGFNYGYTF.

The J gene is TRBJ1-5, the V gene TRBV19; TRBD1 might be the D (6 bases). The germline V and J ends were trimmed by 4 bases and 3 bases, with 16 bases remaining between them. The CDR3 length is 16 residues. Germline V gene sequence: CDR1 LNHDA, CDR2 SQIVND (reference sequence). Written as DNA, the CDR3 is TGTGCCAGTAGTAGCCGGGGACAAAATCTCAATCAGCCCCAGCATTTT. This gives the protein CASSSRGQNLNQPQHF.